This T cell receptor (beta chain) was observed in a study of vaccination and CD4 T cells after COVID-19. Study in general: The peptides that stimulated the cells were overlapping spike peptides from SARS-CoV-2, HCoV-NL63, HCoV-OC43 and HCoV-229E.

Trimming cost V 3 bases and J 5 bases; bases outside gene matches: 2. Per germline, CDR1 MGHRA and CDR2 YSYEKL. This CDR3 region has 13 residues. Noted treatment: approximately nine-day PBMC culture with coronavirus spike peptide pools or control peptides (ViraFEST assay). CD4+ T-cell collection from the unexposed donor predated the COVID-19 pandemic (2011-2018). The Oncomine TCR Beta short-read assay was what sequenced the DNA obtained from cultured CD4+ T cells. TCRdb fed the PCR reads into MiXCR, producing one record per CDR3 protein. The sample carries some 10,000 distinct CDR3 sequences, 40% to 55% recorded once. Note on this clonotype: Its matching antigen is unknown.

The chain couples TRBV4-1 to TRBJ1-1, with 8 positions matching TRBD1. The specimen sequenced was CD4+ T cells from blood, cultured in vitro. The origin of this receptor is a human donor in good health. DNA for the CDR3: TGCGCCAGCAGCCAGACAGGGGATACTGAAGCTTTCTTT. Protein: CASSQTGDTEAFF.